This TCR beta chain was identified in a study of OX40 agonist ivuxolimab in advanced cancers. Regarding the study in general: The costimulatory receptor OX40 (CD134) was targeted by ivuxolimab, a fully human IgG2 agonistic monoclonal antibody. Among the roughly 50 dose-escalation patients, around 20 had hepatocellular carcinoma, roughly 15 melanoma, 9 renal cell carcinoma and 9 head and neck cancer. Three dose-escalation patients achieved partial responses, one with hepatocellular carcinoma and two with cutaneous melanoma. A male proportion of roughly 80% and a mean age of roughly 58 years, ranging from about 23 to 90, were recorded for the dose-escalation cohort. Prior anti-PD-1, anti-PD-L1 or anti-CTLA-4 therapy was permitted, and about two fifths of dose-escalation patients had received checkpoint inhibitors. Intravenous ivuxolimab was administered to patients every 2 weeks at six dose levels: 0.01, 0.1, 0.3, 1.5, 3 and 10 mg/kg. The purpose of peripheral TCRbeta sequencing was to test whether ivuxolimab changed TCR sequence diversity and led to clonal T-cell expansion. The paper covers the monotherapy dose-escalation part of the phase I ivuxolimab trial, which included N ≈ 57 patients. Points the paper makes about the study in general: Antigen specificity was not determined for the clonally expanded peripheral T cells. Low levels of normalized T-cell clonal expansion were also seen in some patients who did not respond. At doses of 0.1 to 3.0 mg/kg, clonal expansion of both CD4+ and CD8+ T cells in blood was seen between baseline and week 6. After ivuxolimab, expanded clones were on average more numerous among CD8+ T cells than among CD4+ T cells. In the 0.1-3.0 mg/kg groups, partial responders were among the patients with the lowest normalized peripheral clonal expansion, particularly in CD8+ T cells.

About this clone itself: Its cognate antigen has yet to be identified. No quality values exist for individual bases; no much larger clone is one base distant.

The germline V gene (reference sequence) specifies MNHEY as CDR1 and SMNVEV as CDR2. V is pared back by 1 base and J by 9 bases, with 13 bases lying between the germline termini. The CDR3 starts with the cysteine, ends with the phenylalanine, and has 15 residues. Only CDR3 DNA is held: 45 bases, read in frame from base 1. Genomic DNA was extracted from sorted cells for sequencing of the TCRbeta CDR3 region. The immunoSEQ Assay was used to sequence the TCRbeta CDR3 regions. What TCRdb holds here is the immuneACCESS table cut down to in-frame rearrangements. Part of the clones is not present; checked against another copy, under half of the missing clones reflect an unresolved V gene, and the others are unexplained. The sample table holds tens of thousands of clones, of which nearly 90% were seen once. The ten top clones hold approximately 30% of the sample. The trial excluded patients who had a history of autoimmune disease or who were on systemic immunosuppression. In every dose cohort, peripheral blood was drawn for TCR sequencing at baseline, cycle 4 day 1, and cycle 7 day 1. Samples came from an open-label, multicenter, first-in-human phase I dose-escalation trial of ivuxolimab. The trial enrolled adults with locally advanced or metastatic head and neck squamous cell, hepatocellular, melanoma or renal cell carcinoma. CD4+ and CD8+ T cells were sorted separately from peripheral blood before TCR sequencing.

The sequence derives from an adult with an advanced solid tumor such as melanoma, head and neck, liver or kidney cancer. Sequences were derived from CD4+ or CD8+ T cells sorted from blood, sampled in a trial of the OX40 agonist ivuxolimab. In this chain, TRBV27 is recombined with TRBJ1-6; the D segment cannot be called with confidence. This receptor has the CDR3 CASSLFEGPRSPLHF. The DNA sequence is given as TGTGCCAGCAGTTTATTTGAGGGCCCGCGTTCACCCCTCCACTTT.